Below, 13 T cell receptor beta chains from the same sample are listed, as sequenced in a study of blood T cell repertoires in COVID-19. TCRdb keeps only in-frame clones here, not all; method: immunoSEQ multiplex PCR. Of about 85,000 clones in the sample, roughly 90% were seen once. Sequencing input: peripheral blood. Every receptor here comes from a man aged 50 or older with acute or convalescent COVID-19.

The gene calls are TRBV6-4 and TRBJ1-6, with 7 nucleotides matching TRBD1. With V trimmed by 4 bases and J by 6 bases, 6 bases remained unmatched. CDR3 length: 15 amino acids. Germline V gene data show CDR1 as MRHNA and CDR2 as SNTAGT. The CDR3 here is CASSAESGGNSPLHF. CDR3 DNA: TGTGCCAGCAGTGCCGAGTCAGGGGGTAATTCACCCCTCCACTTT.

The V call is TRBV3-1 (or the pseudogene TRBV3-2), the J call TRBJ2-3, with 13 bases fitting TRBD2. CDR3 length equals 15 residues. The junction had 9 bases not matched to a gene; V was cut back by 4 bases and J by 11 bases. Per germline, CDR1 LGHDT and CDR2 YNNKEL (reference sequence). The DNA for the CDR3 is TGTGCCAGCAGCCGGCCGCGGACTAGCGGGGGAGGGCAGTATTTT. Residues: CASSRPRTSGGGQYF.

This chain uses TRBV7-2 with TRBJ1-2; D is undetermined. Trimming cost V 5 bases and J 6 bases, with 16 bases left between them. The CDR3 runs to 14 residues. The germline gives CDR1 SGHTA, CDR2 FQGNSA. CDR3 in amino acids: CASSRQTYRDGYTF. The CDR3 DNA reads as TGTGCCAGCAGCCGTCAGACATATCGAGATGGCTACACCTTC. The variable domain in full, with the rest retrieved from reference TRBV7-2 and TRBJ1-2, is GAGVSQSPSNKVTEKGKDVELRCDPISGHTALYWYRQSLGQGLEFLIYFQGNSAPDKSGLPSDRFSAERTGGSVSTLTIQRTQQEDSAVYLCASSRQTYRDGYTFGSGTRLTVV.

V is TRBV6-5 and J is TRBJ1-6, with TRBD1 matching 7 bases. The ends lost 6 bases at V and 5 bases at J; junction bases unmatched: 7. The CDR3 consists of 15 residues. Germline V gives CDR1 MNHEY, CDR2 SVGAGI. CDR3 nucleotide sequence: TGTGCCAGCAGCCTCAGACAGGGTGATAATTCACCCCTCCACTTT. This translates into CASSLRQGDNSPLHF.

The chain employs TRBV10-3 and TRBJ2-5; D gene ambiguous. With 4 bases removed from V and 5 bases from J, the gap between germline ends came to 11 bases. From germline, CDR1 is ENHRY and CDR2 SYGVKD. This CDR3 spans 13 amino acids. The CDR3 sequence is CAISGATGETQYF. The CDR3, as DNA: TGTGCCATCAGTGGGGCAACTGGGGAGACCCAGTACTTC.

V and J are TRBV5-4 and TRBJ2-7; 7 bases are shared with TRBD1. CDR1 and CDR2 from the germline V gene are SGHNT and YYREEE (reference sequence). This CDR3 spans 14 amino acids. The junction had 7 bases not matched to a gene; V was cut back by 4 bases and J by 3 bases. The CDR3 protein is CASSIGQDFYEQYF. DNA of the CDR3: TGTGCCAGCAGCATAGGACAGGATTTCTACGAGCAGTACTTC.

The chain has TRBV4-1 and TRBJ2-5; 10 positions agree with TRBD2. CDR1 MGHRA and CDR2 YSYEKL come from the germline V gene. The CDR3 runs 17 residues. V lost 5 bases and J lost 2; bases outside the gene matches: 11. The CDR3 spells CASSAPPQRGGQETQYF. The CDR3 DNA reads TGCGCCAGCAGCGCCCCGCCTCAGCGGGGGGGGCAAGAGACCCAGTACTTC.

This chain uses TRBV3-1 (or the pseudogene TRBV3-2) with TRBJ2-1, with a possible D match to TRBD2 (5 bases). This CDR3 is built from 15 residues. The V gene's germline CDR1 is LGHDT and CDR2 YNNKEL (reference sequence). Trimming left V 2 bases short and J 0 bases short, with 8 bases between. As DNA, the CDR3 is TGTGCCAGCAGCCAAAGAGGGAGCTCCTACAATGAGCAGTTCTTC. It specifies CASSQRGSSYNEQFF.

The chain recombines TRBV19 with TRBJ2-3; D uncertain. The V end was cut by 1 base, the J end by 3 bases, with 5 bases between. CDR1 and CDR2 from the germline V gene are LNHDA and SQIVND (reference sequence). The CDR3 extends over 13 amino acids. CDR3 sequence (DNA): TGTGCCAGTAGTATAGCCATTACAGATACGCAGTATTTT. This translates into CASSIAITDTQYF.

CDR3 DNA sequence: TGTGCCAGCCAAACTCGGCGGCAGATATATCAGCCCCAGCATTTT. It codes for CASQTRRQIYQPQHF. V usage is TRBV28 and J usage is TRBJ1-5; D is undetermined. Between the trimmed V and J ends, which lost 8 bases and 5 bases, there was a span of 19 bases. This CDR3 spans 15 amino acids. Germline V gene lookup returns CDR1 MDHEN and CDR2 SYDVKM. The whole variable domain, filled in from reference TRBV28 and TRBJ1-5, reads DVKVTQSSRYLVKRTGEKVFLECVQDMDHENMFWYRQDPGLGLRLIYFSYDVKMKEKGDIPEGYSVSREKKERFSLILESASTNQTSMYLCASQTRRQIYQPQHFGDGTRLSIL.

The J gene is TRBJ2-2, the V gene TRBV4-3, with 11 bases that match TRBD2. The CDR3 extends over 17 amino acids. V was pared by 4 bases and J by 3 bases, with 7 bases of the junction left unmatched. In germline, CDR1 is LGHNA, CDR2 YSLEER. The CDR3 here is CASSLSSGGSYTGELFF. DNA for the CDR3: TGCGCCAGCAGCCTCTCTAGCGGGGGGAGTTACACCGGGGAGCTGTTTTTT.

The chain combines TRBV4-1 with TRBJ1-4; D gene ambiguous. Germline V lookup: CDR1 MGHRA, CDR2 YSYEKL. The CDR3 is 15 amino acids. Deletions cut 0 bases from V and 4 bases from J, with 9 bases between. CDR3 protein: CASSQEGGFNEKLFF. As DNA, the CDR3 is TGCGCCAGCAGCCAAGAAGGCGGGTTTAATGAAAAACTGTTTTTT.

This chain uses TRBV5-5 with TRBJ2-5, with 10 bases lining up with TRBD2. The CDR3 runs to 15 residues. The J segment lost 7 bases and the V segment lost 7 bases, leaving 13 bases of the junction unmatched. Looked up from germline, CDR1 is SGHKS and CDR2 is YYEKEE (reference sequence). CDR3 DNA sequence: TGTGCCAGCGTAAGCGGGGGGGTCCTCAGGGGGACCCAGTACTTC. Translating it yields CASVSGGVLRGTQYF.